This paragraph covers one T cell receptor beta chain sequence. Its antigen is not known. This record belongs to a study of identical twins. TCRdb reprocessed the 5' RACE reads with MiXCR, giving one entry per CDR3 protein. In the table there are over 250,000 distinct CDR3 sequences, roughly 9% of which are singletons. Study outcomes and limitations: Surplus twin overlap in beta out-of-frame sequences was less pronounced.

The sample was also linked to a second study, of yellow fever vaccine responses in identical twins.

The sample taken for sequencing was CD8+ T cells sorted from blood. This TCR was recovered from a woman younger than 30 in good health.

CDR3 in amino acids: CASSLARSGAPYEQYF. For the CDR3, the DNA is TGTGCCAGCAGCTTAGCGCGTAGCGGAGCCCCCTACGAGCAGTACTTC. V gene TRBV7-2 combines with J gene TRBJ2-7, with D perhaps matching TRBD2 (6 bases). Germline V lookup: CDR1 SGHTA, CDR2 FQGNSA. This CDR3 has 16 amino acids. V gave up 0 bases and J gave up 2 bases, with 14 bases separating them.